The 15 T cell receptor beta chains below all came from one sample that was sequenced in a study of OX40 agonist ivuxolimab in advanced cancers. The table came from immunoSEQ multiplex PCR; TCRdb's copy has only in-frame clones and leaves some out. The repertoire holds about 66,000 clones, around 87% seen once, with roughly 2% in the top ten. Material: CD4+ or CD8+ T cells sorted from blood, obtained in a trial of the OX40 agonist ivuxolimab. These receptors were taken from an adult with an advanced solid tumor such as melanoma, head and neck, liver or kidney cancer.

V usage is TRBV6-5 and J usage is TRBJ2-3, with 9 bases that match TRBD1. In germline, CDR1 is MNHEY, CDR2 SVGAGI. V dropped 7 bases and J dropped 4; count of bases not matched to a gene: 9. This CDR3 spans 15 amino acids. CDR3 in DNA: TGTGCCAGCACCGAACAGGGGGCGCGGGCAGATACGCAGTATTTT. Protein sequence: CASTEQGARADTQYF.

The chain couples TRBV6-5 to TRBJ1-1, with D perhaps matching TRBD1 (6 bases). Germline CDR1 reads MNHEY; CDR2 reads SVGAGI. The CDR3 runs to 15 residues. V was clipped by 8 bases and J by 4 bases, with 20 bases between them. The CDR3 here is CASFVSNRVVTEAFF. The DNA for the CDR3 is TGTGCCAGCTTTGTTTCGAACAGGGTGGTCACTGAAGCTTTCTTT.

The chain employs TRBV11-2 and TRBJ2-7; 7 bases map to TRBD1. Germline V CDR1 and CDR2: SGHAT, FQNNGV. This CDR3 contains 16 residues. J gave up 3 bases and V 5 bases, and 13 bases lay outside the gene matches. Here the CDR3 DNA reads TGTGCCAGCAGCCCAGTGAACCGGGACAGAGACTACGAGCAGTACTTC. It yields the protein CASSPVNRDRDYEQYF.

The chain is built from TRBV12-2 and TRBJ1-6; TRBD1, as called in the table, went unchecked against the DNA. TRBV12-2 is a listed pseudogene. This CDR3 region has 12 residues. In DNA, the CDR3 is TGTGCAAGTCGCGACAGGAATTCACCCCTCCACTTT. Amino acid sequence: CASRDRNSPLHF.

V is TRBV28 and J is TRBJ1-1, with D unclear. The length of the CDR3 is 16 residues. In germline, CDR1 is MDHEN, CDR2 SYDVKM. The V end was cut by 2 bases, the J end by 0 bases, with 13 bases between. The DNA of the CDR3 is TGTGCCAGCAGTTTAACTGGGGTACGTATGAACACTGAAGCTTTCTTT. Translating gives CASSLTGVRMNTEAFF.

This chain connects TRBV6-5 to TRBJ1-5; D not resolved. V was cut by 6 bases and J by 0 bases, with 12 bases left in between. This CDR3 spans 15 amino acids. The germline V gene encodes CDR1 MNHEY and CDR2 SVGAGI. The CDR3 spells CASRTTENSNQPQHF. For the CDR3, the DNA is TGTGCCAGCAGGACCACGGAGAATAGCAATCAGCCCCAGCATTTT.

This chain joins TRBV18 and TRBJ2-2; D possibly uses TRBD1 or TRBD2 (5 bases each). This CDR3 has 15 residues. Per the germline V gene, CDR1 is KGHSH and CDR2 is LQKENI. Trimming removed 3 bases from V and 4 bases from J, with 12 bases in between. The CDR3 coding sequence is TGTGCCAGCTCACCCGGGACGACGGGCACCGGGGAGCTGTTTTTT. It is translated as CASSPGTTGTGELFF.

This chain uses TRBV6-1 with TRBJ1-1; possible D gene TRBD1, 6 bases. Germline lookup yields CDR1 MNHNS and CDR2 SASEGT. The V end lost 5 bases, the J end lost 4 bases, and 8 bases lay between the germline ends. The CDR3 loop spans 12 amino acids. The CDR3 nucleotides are TGTGCCAGCAGTAACAGGGTCACTGAAGCTTTCTTT. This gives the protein CASSNRVTEAFF.

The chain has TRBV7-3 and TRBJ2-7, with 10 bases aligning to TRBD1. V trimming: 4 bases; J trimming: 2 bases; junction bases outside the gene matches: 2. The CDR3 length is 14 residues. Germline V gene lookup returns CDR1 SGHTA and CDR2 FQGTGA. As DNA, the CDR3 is TGTGCCAGCAGCTCGGACAGGGGGGCCTACGAGCAGTACTTC. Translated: CASSSDRGAYEQYF.

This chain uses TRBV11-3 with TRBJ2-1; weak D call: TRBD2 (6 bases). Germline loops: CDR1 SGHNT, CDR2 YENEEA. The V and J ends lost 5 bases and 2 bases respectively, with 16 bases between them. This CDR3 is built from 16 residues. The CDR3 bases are TGTGCCAGCAGCGTTAACTCGGTAGCGGCCTACAATGAGCAGTTCTTC. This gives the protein CASSVNSVAAYNEQFF.

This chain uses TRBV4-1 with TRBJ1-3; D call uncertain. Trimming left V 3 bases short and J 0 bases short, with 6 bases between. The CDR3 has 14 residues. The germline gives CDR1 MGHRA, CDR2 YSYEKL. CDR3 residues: CASSQDPSGNTIYF. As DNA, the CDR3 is TGCGCCAGCAGCCAGGATCCCTCTGGAAACACCATATATTTT.

The CDR3 here is CASSLAPADYNEQFF. Written as DNA, the CDR3 is TGCGCCAGCAGCTTGGCTCCAGCCGACTACAATGAGCAGTTCTTC. The chain is built from TRBV5-1 and TRBJ2-1; the D is unclear. Germline values: CDR1 SGHRS, CDR2 YFSETQ. The V end was cut by 0 bases, the J end by 3 bases, with 10 bases between. The CDR3 covers 15 residues.

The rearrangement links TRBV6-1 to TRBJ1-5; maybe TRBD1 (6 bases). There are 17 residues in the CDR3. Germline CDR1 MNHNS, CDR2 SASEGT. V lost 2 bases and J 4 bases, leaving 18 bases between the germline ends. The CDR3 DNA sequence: TGTGCCAGCAGTGAATTGCCCTCGAGGGGGAAAAATCAGCCCCAGCATTTT. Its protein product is CASSELPSRGKNQPQHF.

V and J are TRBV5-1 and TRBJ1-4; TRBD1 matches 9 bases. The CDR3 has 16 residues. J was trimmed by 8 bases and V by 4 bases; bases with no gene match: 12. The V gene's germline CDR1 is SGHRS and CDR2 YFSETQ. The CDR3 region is CASSPGDRGTTEKLFF. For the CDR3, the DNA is TGCGCCAGCAGCCCTGGAGACAGGGGGACTACAGAAAAACTGTTTTTT.

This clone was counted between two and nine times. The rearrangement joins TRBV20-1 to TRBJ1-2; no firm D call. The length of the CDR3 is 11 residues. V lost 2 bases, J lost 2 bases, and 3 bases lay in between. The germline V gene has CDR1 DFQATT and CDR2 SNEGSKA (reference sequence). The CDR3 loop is CSARPNYGYTF. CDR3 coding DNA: TGCAGTGCTAGACCCAACTATGGCTACACCTTC.